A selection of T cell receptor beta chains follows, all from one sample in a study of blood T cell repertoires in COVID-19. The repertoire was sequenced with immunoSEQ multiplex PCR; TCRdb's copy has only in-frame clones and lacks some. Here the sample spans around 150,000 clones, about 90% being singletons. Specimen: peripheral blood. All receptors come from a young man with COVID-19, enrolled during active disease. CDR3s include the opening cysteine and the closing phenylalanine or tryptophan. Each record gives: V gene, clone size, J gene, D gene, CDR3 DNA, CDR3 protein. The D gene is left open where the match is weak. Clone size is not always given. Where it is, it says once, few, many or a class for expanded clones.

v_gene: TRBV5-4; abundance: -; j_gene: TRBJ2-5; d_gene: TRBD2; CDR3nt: TGTGCCAGCAGCTTGGTGGCTAGCGGGGGGCAAGAGACCCAGTACTTC; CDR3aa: CASSLVASGGQETQYF
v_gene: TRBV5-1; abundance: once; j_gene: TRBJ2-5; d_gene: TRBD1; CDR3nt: TGCGCCAGCGCGTACCCTTCCGGGACAGTGGGAGAGACCCAGTACTTC; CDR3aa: CASAYPSGTVGETQYF
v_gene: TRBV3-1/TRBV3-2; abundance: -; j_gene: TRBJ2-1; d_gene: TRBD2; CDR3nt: TGTGCCAGCAGCCAAGATTGGCTAGCGGTATTTAATGAGCAGTTCTTC; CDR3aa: CASSQDWLAVFNEQFF
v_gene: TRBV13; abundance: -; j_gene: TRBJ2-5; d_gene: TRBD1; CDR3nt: TGTGCCAGCAGCTCAGCGGGACAGGGGGTCGTCGAGACCCAGTACTTC; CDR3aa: CASSSAGQGVVETQYF
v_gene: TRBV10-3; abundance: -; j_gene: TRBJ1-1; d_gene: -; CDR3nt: TGTGCCATCAGTGATAACGACACAGGTAACGAAGCTTTCTTT; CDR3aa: CAISDNDTGNEAFF
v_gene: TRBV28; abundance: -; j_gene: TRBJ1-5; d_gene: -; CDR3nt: TGTGCCAGCACCAAAGCAGGGCGGGGGCCCCAGCATTTT; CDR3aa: CASTKAGRGPQHF
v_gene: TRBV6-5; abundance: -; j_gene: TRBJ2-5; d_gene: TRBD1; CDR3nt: TGTGCCAGCAGTTACTCTTGGGACAGCCAAGAGACCCAGTACTTC; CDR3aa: CASSYSWDSQETQYF
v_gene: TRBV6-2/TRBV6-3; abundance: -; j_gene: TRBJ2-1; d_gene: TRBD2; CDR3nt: TGTGCCAGCAGTCGACGGGAGGGGTCCGATGAGCAGTTCTTC; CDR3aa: CASSRREGSDEQFF
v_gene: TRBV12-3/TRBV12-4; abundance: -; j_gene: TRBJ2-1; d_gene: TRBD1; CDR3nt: TGTGCCAGCAGGACGGGACAGTACAATGAGCAGTTCTTC; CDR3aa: CASRTGQYNEQFF
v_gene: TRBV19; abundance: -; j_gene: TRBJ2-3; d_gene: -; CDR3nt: TGTGCCAGTACCCAGACTGCTTCTAGCACAGATACGCAGTATTTT; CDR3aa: CASTQTASSTDTQYF
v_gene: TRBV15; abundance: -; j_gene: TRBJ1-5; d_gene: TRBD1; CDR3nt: TGTGCCACCAATGCAGGGGGGAGCAATCAGCCCCAGCATTTT; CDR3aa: CATNAGGSNQPQHF